The 29 T cell receptor beta chains listed next were all sequenced from one sample in a study of cytomegalovirus exposure and HLA in healthy donors. Primers included in the PCR were 60 Vbeta and 13 Jbeta primers. The assay was immunoSEQ multiplex PCR, and TCRdb's table has in-frame clones only and misses some. This table holds 50,000 to 70,000 clones, 60% to 80% found once. Sequences were obtained from PBMCs. These TCRs come from a man aged 25-40 years in good health and CMV-seronegative.

This chain links TRBV11-2 with TRBJ2-1; 9 bases match TRBD2. CDR1 is SGHAT and CDR2 is FQNNGV in the germline V gene. CDR3 length equals 14 residues. The V segment lost 4 bases and the J segment 10 bases; nucleotides outside the gene matches: 8. The CDR3 DNA reads TGTGCCAGCAGCTCAGTAGCGGGGGTTGAAGAGCAGTTCTTC. Translating gives CASSSVAGVEEQFF.

This chain links TRBV9 with TRBJ2-1; the match to TRBD1 covers 8 bases. After removal of 6 bases from V and 0 bases from J, the junction contained 5 bases not matched to a gene. The CDR3 has 15 amino acids. Germline loops: CDR1 SGDLS, CDR2 YYNGEE. The CDR3 nucleotides are TGTGCCAGCACCCGACAGGGGAGCTCCTACAATGAGCAGTTCTTC. Its protein is CASTRQGSSYNEQFF.

The chain combines TRBV4-1 with TRBJ1-5; 10 positions agree with TRBD1. V lost 8 bases to trimming and J lost 7 bases; unmatched junction nucleotides: 11. This CDR3 contains 15 residues. Germline CDR1 reads MGHRA; CDR2 reads YSYEKL. The CDR3 spells CASGRTGGSGQPQHF. The CDR3 nucleotides read TGCGCCAGCGGGAGGACAGGGGGATCGGGGCAGCCCCAGCATTTT.

The chain recombines TRBV11-2 with TRBJ1-1; TRBD1 is a possible D gene (5 bases). V lost 8 bases to trimming and J lost 3 bases, with 13 bases between them. Germline assignment: CDR1 SGHAT and CDR2 FQNNGV. The CDR3 has 13 amino acids. The CDR3 DNA is TGTGCCAGCTCCGGGGACTTCTACACTGAAGCTTTCTTT. Protein product: CASSGDFYTEAFF.

This clone appeared a few times. The rearrangement links TRBV2 to TRBJ2-7, with 9 bases fitting TRBD2. Looked up from germline, CDR1 is SNHLY and CDR2 is FYNNEI. The J segment lost 7 bases and the V segment lost 3 bases, leaving 4 bases of the junction unmatched. This CDR3 has 13 residues. The CDR3 is CASSDLAGWEQYF. CDR3 sequence (DNA): TGTGCCAGCAGTGATCTAGCGGGGTGGGAGCAGTACTTC.

This clone occurred a few times. The chain has TRBV4-2 and TRBJ2-1; 10 bases match TRBD2. The CDR3 has 16 residues. V was clipped by 0 bases and J by 4 bases; unmatched bases: 3. In germline, CDR1 is LGHNA, CDR2 YNFKEQ. The CDR3 region is CASSQDSGGQYNEQFF. As DNA, the CDR3 is TGTGCCAGCAGCCAAGATAGCGGGGGGCAGTACAATGAGCAGTTCTTC.

On this clone: Distinct nucleotide sequences in the sample also encode this CDR3. This chain uses TRBV6-5 with TRBJ2-7; 8 nucleotides agree with TRBD1. V trimming: 2 bases; J trimming: 2 bases; junction bases outside the gene matches: 2. This CDR3 has 14 amino acids. CDR1 MNHEY and CDR2 SVGAGI come from the germline V gene. The CDR3 reads CASSYRTGTYEQYF. The CDR3 DNA reads as TGTGCCAGCAGTTACCGGACAGGGACCTACGAGCAGTACTTC.

The chain carries TRBV4-2 and TRBJ2-7, with 8 nucleotides matching TRBD1. Trimming at V came to 1 base and at J to 4 bases, leaving 6 bases not matched to a gene. The CDR3 runs 15 residues. The germline CDR1 and CDR2 sequences are LGHNA and YNFKEQ. The CDR3 coding sequence is TGTGCCAGCAGCCAAGCCGGGACAGGCTCTTACGAGCAGTACTTC. Its translation: CASSQAGTGSYEQYF.

This clone turned up a few times. The chain employs TRBV4-1 and TRBJ2-3; maybe TRBD2 (5 bases). The germline V gene has CDR1 MGHRA and CDR2 YSYEKL. The CDR3 length is 17 residues. Deletions cut 2 bases from V and 7 bases from J, with 22 bases between. CDR3 nucleotides: TGCGCCAGCAGCCAAACCCGGGATGCCCTTCGTGGGAATACGCAGTATTTT. It specifies CASSQTRDALRGNTQYF.

V gene TRBV4-1 combines with J gene TRBJ2-5; 13 nucleotides line up with TRBD2. Germline assignment: CDR1 MGHRA and CDR2 YSYEKL. J lost 7 bases, V lost 0 bases, and 14 bases had no gene match. The CDR3 contains 19 residues. In DNA, the CDR3 is TGCGCCAGCAGCCAAGAGCGTTATGGGACTAGCGGGGCCCTGGGGACCCAGTACTTC. Its protein product is CASSQERYGTSGALGTQYF.

This clone was detected a few times. The V call is TRBV7-9, the J call TRBJ1-2; 8 positions match TRBD1. Trimming took 6 bases from V and 8 from J; bases not matched to a gene: 11. This CDR3 is 14 amino acids long. Germline loops: CDR1 SEHNR, CDR2 FQNEAQ (reference sequence). CDR3 nucleotides: TGTGCCAGCAGTCCCGGACAGGGAGCCCAAGGCTACACCTTC. Encoded protein: CASSPGQGAQGYTF.

The J gene is TRBJ1-4, the V gene TRBV6-1, with unresolved D. From germline, CDR1 is MNHNS and CDR2 SASEGT. V was cut by 5 bases and J by 1 base, with 11 bases left in between. This CDR3 spans 15 amino acids. CDR3 sequence (DNA): TGTGCCAGCAGTTCACTGCGAGAAACTAATGAAAAACTGTTTTTT. Its protein is CASSSLRETNEKLFF.

This chain joins TRBV6-5 and TRBJ1-2; 8 bases match TRBD1. CDR3 length: 13 amino acids. With 4 bases clipped from V and 2 bases from J, the junction kept 0 bases outside the gene matches. The germline CDR1 and CDR2 sequences are MNHEY and SVGAGI. CDR3 in DNA: TGTGCCAGCAGTTGGGACAGGAACTATGGCTACACCTTC. Translation: CASSWDRNYGYTF.

The chain combines TRBV15 with TRBJ2-7; D unresolved. The CDR3 length is 15 residues. V gave up 0 bases and J gave up 3 bases, with 12 bases separating them. CDR1 and CDR2 from the germline V gene are LNHNV and YYDKDF (reference sequence). CDR3 DNA sequence: TGTGCCACCAGCAGAGATCAGCAGGCCTTCTACGAGCAGTACTTC. Residues: CATSRDQQAFYEQYF.

The V and J genes are TRBV18 and TRBJ2-7, with D unclear. The CDR3 consists of 14 residues. V was cut by 4 bases and J by 2 bases, with 12 bases left in between. Per the germline V gene, CDR1 is KGHSH and CDR2 is LQKENI. The chain's CDR3 is CASSRVKTTYEQYF. In nucleotides, the CDR3 is TGTGCCAGCTCACGAGTGAAAACCACCTACGAGCAGTACTTC.

This chain uses TRBV5-4 with TRBJ1-2; TRBD1 matches at 8 bases. The V and J ends lost 4 bases and 5 bases, in that order; junction bases with no gene match: 4. Germline-derived CDR1 and CDR2 are SGHNT and YYREEE (reference sequence). CDR3 length equals 13 residues. The CDR3 coding sequence is TGTGCCAGCAGCCCGACAGGGGAATATGGCTACACCTTC. This encodes CASSPTGEYGYTF.

This clone was counted between two and nine times. Germline is not matched at one junction end, which may reflect a read error. This same CDR3 is encoded by further DNA sequences in the sample. The chain has TRBV18 and TRBJ1-6; maybe TRBD1 (5 bases). The CDR3 consists of 13 residues. Germline V CDR1 and CDR2: KGHSH, LQKENI. CDR3 nucleotide sequence: TGTGGTACGCAGGACAACTATAATTCCCCCCTCCACTTT. Translation gives CGTQDNYNSPLHF. Complete variable domain (other parts from reference TRBV18 and TRBJ1-6): NAGVMQNPRHLVRRRGQEARLRCSPMKGHSHVYWYRQLPEEGLKFMVYLQKENIIDESGMPKERFSAEFPKEGPSILRIQQVVRGDSAAYFCGTQDNYNSPLHFGNGTRLTVT.

This clone was counted only a few times. V and J are TRBV6-1 and TRBJ1-6; tentative D call: TRBD1 (6 bases). CDR3 size: 17 residues. With 1 base removed from V and 3 bases from J, the gap between germline ends came to 13 bases. Germline V gene lookup returns CDR1 MNHNS and CDR2 SASEGT. The chain's CDR3 is CASSEVVRGIYNSPLHF. For the CDR3, the DNA is TGTGCCAGCAGTGAAGTAGTCAGGGGAATCTATAATTCACCCCTCCACTTT.

The V and J genes are TRBV4-2 and TRBJ2-7, with D perhaps TRBD1 (6 bases). Looked up from germline, CDR1 is LGHNA and CDR2 is YNFKEQ. This CDR3 spans 17 amino acids. The ends were cut back, 0 bases at V and 5 bases at J, with 20 bases in the middle. The CDR3 is CASSQEVTGTLLHEQYF. The CDR3 coding sequence is TGTGCCAGCAGCCAAGAAGTTACCGGGACACTCTTGCACGAGCAGTACTTC.

This clone was observed once. V usage is TRBV6-5 and J usage is TRBJ1-5; TRBD1 is a possible D gene (5 bases). This CDR3 is 13 amino acids long. Trimming removed 0 bases at V and 8 bases at J, with 8 bases between. The V gene's germline CDR1 is MNHEY and CDR2 SVGAGI. CDR3 region: CASSYSAREPQHF. CDR3 nucleotides: TGTGCCAGCAGTTACTCCGCCAGGGAGCCCCAGCATTTT.

The chain is built from TRBV6-5 and TRBJ2-7; tentatively, D is TRBD1 (7 bases). Deletions cut 10 bases from V and 3 bases from J, with 13 bases between. This CDR3 comprises 12 residues. Germline V gene lookup returns CDR1 MNHEY and CDR2 SVGAGI. CDR3 residues: CATQGGRYEQYF. CDR3 sequence (DNA): TGTGCCACCCAGGGGGGCCGCTACGAGCAGTACTTC.

The V and J genes are TRBV11-2 and TRBJ2-2; a possible D gene is TRBD1 (5 bases). Trimming shortened V by 2 bases and J by 1 base, and 5 bases separated the two germline ends. This CDR3 spans 14 amino acids. The germline V gene encodes CDR1 SGHAT and CDR2 FQNNGV. The CDR3 DNA sequence: TGTGCCAGCAGCTTAAGGGGGAACACCGGGGAGCTGTTTTTT. Its translation is CASSLRGNTGELFF.

The chain couples TRBV7-9 to TRBJ2-3; perhaps TRBD2 as D (5 bases). Germline V gene data show CDR1 as SEHNR and CDR2 as FQNEAQ (reference sequence). The CDR3 runs 15 residues. V was shortened by 4 bases and J by 2 bases, with 13 bases between the two germline ends. CDR3 in amino acids: CASSSRGAPTDTQYF. The DNA for the CDR3 is TGTGCCAGCAGCTCCCGGGGTGCCCCCACAGATACGCAGTATTTT.

This clone was counted a few times. The CDR3 here is CASSEADRGWPEAFF. CDR3 DNA: TGTGCCAGCAGTGAAGCCGACAGGGGTTGGCCTGAAGCTTTCTTT. The rearrangement links TRBV6-1 to TRBJ1-1, with 8 bases that match TRBD1. Germline CDR1 is MNHNS and CDR2 is SASEGT. The CDR3 sequence is 15 residues long. Trimming at V came to 0 bases and at J to 6 bases, leaving 6 bases not matched to a gene.

The V gene is TRBV5-1, the J gene TRBJ1-1, with a weak D call TRBD1 (6 bases). Per germline, CDR1 SGHRS and CDR2 YFSETQ. This CDR3 spans 14 amino acids. Trimming removed 0 bases at V and 5 bases at J, with 11 bases between. Written as DNA, the CDR3 is TGCGCCAGCAGCTTGGAAGGGGGATGGACTGAAGCTTTCTTT. Amino acid sequence: CASSLEGGWTEAFF. The full variable domain, with the rest looked up from reference TRBV5-1 and TRBJ1-1, is KAGVTQTPRYLIKTRGQQVTLSCSPISGHRSVSWYQQTPGQGLQFLFEYFSETQRNKGNFPGRFSGRQFSNSRSEMNVSTLELGDSALYLCASSLEGGWTEAFFGQGTRLTVV.

This clone showed up just a few times. The chain combines TRBV7-2 with TRBJ1-2; 9 positions match TRBD1. The junction had 6 bases not matched to a gene; V was cut back by 5 bases and J by 8 bases. CDR1 SGHTA and CDR2 FQGNSA come from the germline V gene. This CDR3 contains 13 residues. The CDR3 protein is CASSPGTGRGYTF. In DNA, the CDR3 is TGTGCCAGCAGCCCAGGGACAGGGCGAGGCTACACCTTC.

The V gene is TRBV14, the J gene TRBJ2-1; tentative D call: TRBD2 (6 bases). The V gene's germline CDR1 is SGHDN and CDR2 FVKESK. CDR3 length equals 16 residues. The ends were cut back, 1 base at V and 6 bases at J, with 16 bases in the middle. The CDR3: CASSQAVGGIINEQFF. The CDR3 region has the DNA TGTGCCAGCAGCCAAGCCGTCGGGGGTATTATCAATGAGCAGTTCTTC.

This clone was detected only a few times. V and J are TRBV2 and TRBJ2-7, with TRBD1 matching over 11 bases. This CDR3 has 14 amino acids. Per germline, CDR1 SNHLY and CDR2 FYNNEI. The V and J ends lost 5 bases and 7 bases, in that order; junction bases with no gene match: 7. CDR3 DNA sequence: TGTGCCAGCAGTCAGGGACAGGGGGTTGGAGAGCAGTACTTC. Translating gives CASSQGQGVGEQYF.

The chain employs TRBV7-2 and TRBJ2-5, with 12 bases aligning to TRBD2. Germline CDR1 SGHTA, CDR2 FQGNSA. CDR3 length: 15 amino acids. Trimming removed 4 bases from V and 3 bases from J; junction bases left unmatched: 3. Written as DNA, the CDR3 is TGTGCCAGCAGCTGGACTAGCGGGAATAAAGAGACCCAGTACTTC. It translates to CASSWTSGNKETQYF.